The present TCR beta chain was sequenced within a study of T cell responses to AZD1222 COVID-19 vaccine. Points from the study as a whole: Breadth and depth of Spike-specific TCRs rose after two AZD1222 doses. The donors showed a predominance of white British ancestry and of females, with possible underestimation of clonal diversity. Targets within unmutated variant regions were reportedly found for nearly half of spike-specific TCRs. Among AZD1222 vaccinees, only 5 to 7 were seropositive at baseline.

Clones were sequenced by immunoSEQ multiplex PCR, and TCRdb holds only the in-frame ones, with some missing. This table has under 200,000 clones, roughly nine tenths appearing once. Trimming removed 5 bases from V and 1 base from J, with 18 bases in between. The CDR3 spans 17 residues. Germline assignment: CDR1 SEHNR and CDR2 FQNEAQ (reference sequence). A note on this clone: What it binds is not known.

The V call is TRBV7-9, the J call TRBJ1-3, with D perhaps matching TRBD1 (5 bases). Material: peripheral blood, obtained 28 days after the second AZD1222 dose. The receptor was derived from an adult who received the AZD1222 COVID-19 vaccine. CDR3 loop: CASSPPAWGLSGNTIYF. The CDR3, as DNA: TGTGCCAGCAGCCCCCCGGCCTGGGGACTTTCTGGAAACACCATATATTTT.